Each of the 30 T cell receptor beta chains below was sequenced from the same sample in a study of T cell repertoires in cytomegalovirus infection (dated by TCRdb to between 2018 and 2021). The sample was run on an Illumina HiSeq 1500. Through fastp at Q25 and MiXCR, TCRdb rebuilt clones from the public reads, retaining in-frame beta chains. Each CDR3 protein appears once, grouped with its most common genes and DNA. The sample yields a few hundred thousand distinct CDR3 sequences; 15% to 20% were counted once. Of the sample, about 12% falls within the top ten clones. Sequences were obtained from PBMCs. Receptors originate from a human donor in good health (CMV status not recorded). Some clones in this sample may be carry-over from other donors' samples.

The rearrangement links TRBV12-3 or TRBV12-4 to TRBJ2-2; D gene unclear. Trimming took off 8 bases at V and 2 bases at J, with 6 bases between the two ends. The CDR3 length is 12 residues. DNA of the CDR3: TGTGCCAGCCTGAGAAACACCGGGGAGCTGTTTTTT. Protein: CASLRNTGELFF.

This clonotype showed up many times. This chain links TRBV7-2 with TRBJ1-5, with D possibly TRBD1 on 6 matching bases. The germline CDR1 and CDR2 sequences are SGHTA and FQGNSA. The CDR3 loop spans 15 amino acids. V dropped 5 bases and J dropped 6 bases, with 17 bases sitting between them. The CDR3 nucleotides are TGTGCCAGCAGCGCCCGGTTGGGGGGCGGTCAGCCCCAGCATTTT. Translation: CASSARLGGGQPQHF.

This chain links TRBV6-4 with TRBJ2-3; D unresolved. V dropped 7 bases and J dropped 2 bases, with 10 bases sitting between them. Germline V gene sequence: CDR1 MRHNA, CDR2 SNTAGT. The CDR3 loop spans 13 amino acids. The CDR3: CASTEGPTDTQYF. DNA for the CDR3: TGTGCCAGCACCGAAGGTCCCACAGATACGCAGTATTTT.

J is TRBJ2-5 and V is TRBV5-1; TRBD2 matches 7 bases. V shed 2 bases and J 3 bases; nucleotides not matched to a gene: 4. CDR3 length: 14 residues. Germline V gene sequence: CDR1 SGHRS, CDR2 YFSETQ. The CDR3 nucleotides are TGCGCCAGCAGCTTAGGACTAGGAGAAGAGACCCAGTACTTC. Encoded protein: CASSLGLGEETQYF.

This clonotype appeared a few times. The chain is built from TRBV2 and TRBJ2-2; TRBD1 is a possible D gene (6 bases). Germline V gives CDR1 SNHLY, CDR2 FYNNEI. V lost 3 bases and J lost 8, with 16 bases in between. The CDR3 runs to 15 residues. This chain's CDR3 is CASSDGQGSRGELFF. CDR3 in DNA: TGTGCCAGCAGTGACGGCCAGGGGAGCCGGGGGGAGCTGTTTTTT.

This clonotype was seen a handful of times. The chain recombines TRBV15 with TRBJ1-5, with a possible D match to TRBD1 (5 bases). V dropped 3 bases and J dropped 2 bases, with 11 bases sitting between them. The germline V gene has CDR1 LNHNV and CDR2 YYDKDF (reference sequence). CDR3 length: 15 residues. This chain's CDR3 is CATSRAGMGNQPQHF. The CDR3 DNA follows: TGTGCCACCAGCAGGGCAGGGATGGGCAATCAGCCCCAGCATTTT.

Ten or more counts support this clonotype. For the CDR3, the DNA is TGTGCCAGCAGAGGTCCGACAATCACAGGGACCGAGCAGTACTTC. This codes for CASRGPTITGTEQYF. The rearrangement uses TRBV6-1 and TRBJ2-7; D is perhaps TRBD1 (6 bases). V shed 6 bases and J shed 6 bases, with 21 bases lying between them. The CDR3 totals 15 residues. Germline lookup yields CDR1 MNHNS and CDR2 SASEGT.

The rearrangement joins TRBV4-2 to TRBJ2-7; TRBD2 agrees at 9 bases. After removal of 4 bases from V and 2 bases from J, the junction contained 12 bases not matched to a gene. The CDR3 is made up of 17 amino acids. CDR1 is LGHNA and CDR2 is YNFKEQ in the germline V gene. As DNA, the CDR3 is TGTGCCAGCAGCCCTCAAGGGTCTAGCGGGGAAACCTACGAGCAGTACTTC. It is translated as CASSPQGSSGETYEQYF.

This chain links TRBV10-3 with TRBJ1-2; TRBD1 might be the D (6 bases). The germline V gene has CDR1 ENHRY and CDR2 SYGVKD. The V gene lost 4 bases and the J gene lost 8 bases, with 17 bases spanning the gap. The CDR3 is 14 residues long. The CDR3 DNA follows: TGTGCCATCAGTGGGGAGGGGGGGAAAGGCGGCTACACCTTC. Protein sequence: CAISGEGGKGGYTF.

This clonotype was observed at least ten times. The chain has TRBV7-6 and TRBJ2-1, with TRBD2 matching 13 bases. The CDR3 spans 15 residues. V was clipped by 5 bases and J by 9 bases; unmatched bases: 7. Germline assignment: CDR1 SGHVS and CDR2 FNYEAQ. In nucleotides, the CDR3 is TGTGCCAGCAGCCGCGGGACTAGCGGGGAAAGTGAGCAGTTCTTC. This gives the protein CASSRGTSGESEQFF.

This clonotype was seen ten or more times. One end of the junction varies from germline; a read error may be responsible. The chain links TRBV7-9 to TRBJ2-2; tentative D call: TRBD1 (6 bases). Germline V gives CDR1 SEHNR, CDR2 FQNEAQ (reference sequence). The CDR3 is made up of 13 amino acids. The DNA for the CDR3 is TGTGCGAGCAGGGGAGTCGGCACCGGGGAGCTGTTTTTT. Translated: CASRGVGTGELFF.

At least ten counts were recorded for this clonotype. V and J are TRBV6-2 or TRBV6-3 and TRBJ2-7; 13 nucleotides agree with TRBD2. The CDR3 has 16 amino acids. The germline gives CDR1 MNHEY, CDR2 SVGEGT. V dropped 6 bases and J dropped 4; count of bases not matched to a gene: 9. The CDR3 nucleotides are TGTGCCAGCAGGGGACCCGGGACTAGCGGGGCATACGAGCAGTACTTC. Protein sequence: CASRGPGTSGAYEQYF.

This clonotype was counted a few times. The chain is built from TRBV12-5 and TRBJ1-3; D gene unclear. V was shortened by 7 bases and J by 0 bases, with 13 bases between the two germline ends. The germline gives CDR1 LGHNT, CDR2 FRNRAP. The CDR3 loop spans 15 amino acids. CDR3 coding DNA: TGTGCTAGTGCGCGGGCAGGAAGCTCTGGAAACACCATATATTTT. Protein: CASARAGSSGNTIYF.

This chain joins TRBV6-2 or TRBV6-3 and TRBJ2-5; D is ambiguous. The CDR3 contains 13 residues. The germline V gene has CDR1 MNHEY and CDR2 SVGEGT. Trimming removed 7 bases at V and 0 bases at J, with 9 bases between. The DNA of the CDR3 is TGTGCCAGCACCAAAACGAACCAAGAGACCCAGTACTTC. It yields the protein CASTKTNQETQYF.

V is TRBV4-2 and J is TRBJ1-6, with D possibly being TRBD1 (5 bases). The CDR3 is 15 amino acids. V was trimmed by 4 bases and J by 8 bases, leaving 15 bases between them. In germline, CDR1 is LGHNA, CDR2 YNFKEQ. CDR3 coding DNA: TGTGCCAGCAGCCCCCTCCGGGACCCAGATTCACCCCTCCACTTT. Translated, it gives CASSPLRDPDSPLHF.

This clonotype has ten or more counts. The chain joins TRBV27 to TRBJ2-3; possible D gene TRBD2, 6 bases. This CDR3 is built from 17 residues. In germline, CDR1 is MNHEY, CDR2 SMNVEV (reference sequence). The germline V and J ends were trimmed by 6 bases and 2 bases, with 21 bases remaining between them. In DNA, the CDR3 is TGTGCCAGCAGCCTAAGGGCGGGGCCTATTCTCACAGATACGCAGTATTTT. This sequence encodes CASSLRAGPILTDTQYF.

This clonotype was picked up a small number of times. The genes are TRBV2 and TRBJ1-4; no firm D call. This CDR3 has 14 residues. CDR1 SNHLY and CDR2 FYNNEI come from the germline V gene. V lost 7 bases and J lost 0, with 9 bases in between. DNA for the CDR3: TGTGCCAGCAAAAGGGCTGCAACTAATGAAAAACTGTTTTTT. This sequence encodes CASKRAATNEKLFF.

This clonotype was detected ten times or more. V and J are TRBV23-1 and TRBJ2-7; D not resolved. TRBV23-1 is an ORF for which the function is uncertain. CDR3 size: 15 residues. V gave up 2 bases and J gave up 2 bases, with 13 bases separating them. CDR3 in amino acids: CASSQTRLAPYEQYF. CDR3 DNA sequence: TGCGCCAGCAGTCAAACGCGGTTAGCACCCTACGAGCAGTACTTC.

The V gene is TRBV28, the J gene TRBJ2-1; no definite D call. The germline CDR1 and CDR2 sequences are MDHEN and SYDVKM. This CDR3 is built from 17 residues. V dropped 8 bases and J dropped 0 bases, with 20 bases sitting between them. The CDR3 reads CASEPPLGRSSYNEQFF. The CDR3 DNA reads TGTGCCAGCGAACCCCCATTAGGGCGAAGCTCCTACAATGAGCAGTTCTTC.

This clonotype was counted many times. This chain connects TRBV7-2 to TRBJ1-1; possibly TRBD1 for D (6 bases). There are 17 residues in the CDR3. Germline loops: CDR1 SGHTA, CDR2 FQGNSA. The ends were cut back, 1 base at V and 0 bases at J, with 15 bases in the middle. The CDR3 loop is CASSLDTGLAMNTEAFF. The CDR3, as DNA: TGTGCCAGCAGCTTAGACACAGGGCTAGCGATGAACACTGAAGCTTTCTTT. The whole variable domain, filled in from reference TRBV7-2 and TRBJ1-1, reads GAGVSQSPSNKVTEKGKDVELRCDPISGHTALYWYRQSLGQGLEFLIYFQGNSAPDKSGLPSDRFSAERTGGSVSTLTIQRTQQEDSAVYLCASSLDTGLAMNTEAFFGQGTRLTVV.

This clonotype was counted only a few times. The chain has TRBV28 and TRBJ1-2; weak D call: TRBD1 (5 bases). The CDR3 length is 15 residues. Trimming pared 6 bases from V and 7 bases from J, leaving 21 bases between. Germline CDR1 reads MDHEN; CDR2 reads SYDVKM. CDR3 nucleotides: TGTGCCAGCAGGCCCGGTGGGGCCGAGACTATTGGCTACACCTTC. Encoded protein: CASRPGGAETIGYTF.

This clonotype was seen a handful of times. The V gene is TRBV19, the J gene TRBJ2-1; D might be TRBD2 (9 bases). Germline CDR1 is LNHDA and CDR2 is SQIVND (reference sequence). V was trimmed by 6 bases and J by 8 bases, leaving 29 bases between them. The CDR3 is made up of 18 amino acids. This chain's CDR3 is CASRDRGSAGGPADEQFF. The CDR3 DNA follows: TGTGCCAGTAGAGACAGGGGCTCGGCGGGGGGGCCTGCGGATGAGCAGTTCTTC.

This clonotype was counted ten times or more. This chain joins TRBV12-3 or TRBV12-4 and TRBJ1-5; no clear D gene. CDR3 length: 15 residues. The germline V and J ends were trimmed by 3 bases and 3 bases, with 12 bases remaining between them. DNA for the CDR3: TGTGCCAGCAGTTTGGGCGTACAAGTCAATCAGCCCCAGCATTTT. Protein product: CASSLGVQVNQPQHF.

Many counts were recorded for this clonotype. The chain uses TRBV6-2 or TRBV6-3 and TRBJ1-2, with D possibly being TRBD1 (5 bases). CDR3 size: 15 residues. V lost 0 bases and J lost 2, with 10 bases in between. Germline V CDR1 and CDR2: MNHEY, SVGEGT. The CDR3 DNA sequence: TGTGCCAGCAGTTACTCGAGACAGCGCAACTATGGCTACACCTTC. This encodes CASSYSRQRNYGYTF.

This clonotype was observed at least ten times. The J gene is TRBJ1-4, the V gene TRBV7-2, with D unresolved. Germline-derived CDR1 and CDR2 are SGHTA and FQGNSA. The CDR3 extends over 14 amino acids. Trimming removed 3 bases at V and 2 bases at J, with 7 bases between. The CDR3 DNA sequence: TGTGCCAGCAGCTTTGGGAAGACTAATGAAAAACTGTTTTTT. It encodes CASSFGKTNEKLFF.

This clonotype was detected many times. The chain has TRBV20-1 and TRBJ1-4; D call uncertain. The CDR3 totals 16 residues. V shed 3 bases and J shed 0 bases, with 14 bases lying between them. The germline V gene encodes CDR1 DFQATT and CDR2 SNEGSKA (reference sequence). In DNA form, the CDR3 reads TGCAGTGCTAGTAATCCCTATCGTTCAACTAATGAAAAACTGTTTTTT. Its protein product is CSASNPYRSTNEKLFF.

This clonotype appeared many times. The DNA of the CDR3 is TGTGCCAGCAGCTTAGACAGGGTCTTTAATTCACCCCTCCACTTT. It translates to CASSLDRVFNSPLHF. The gene calls are TRBV7-8 and TRBJ1-6; D may be TRBD1 (6 bases). Germline lookup yields CDR1 SGHVS and CDR2 FQNEAQ. V lost 1 base, J lost 6 bases, and 10 bases lay in between. The CDR3 has 15 residues.

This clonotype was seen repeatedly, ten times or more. The CDR3 DNA is TGTGCCAGCAGCCGCCCCGCGGGGGGGTCTCGGGAGCAGTACTTC. It codes for CASSRPAGGSREQYF. The rearrangement links TRBV7-2 to TRBJ2-7; 9 bases map to TRBD2. CDR3 size: 15 residues. V lost 5 bases to trimming and J lost 7 bases; unmatched junction nucleotides: 12. Germline-derived CDR1 and CDR2 are SGHTA and FQGNSA. The whole variable domain, remainder taken from reference TRBV7-2 and TRBJ2-7, is GAGVSQSPSNKVTEKGKDVELRCDPISGHTALYWYRQSLGQGLEFLIYFQGNSAPDKSGLPSDRFSAERTGGSVSTLTIQRTQQEDSAVYLCASSRPAGGSREQYFGPGTRLTVT.

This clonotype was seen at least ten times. CDR3 bases: TGCGCCAGCAGCCAAGATTCGGACAGCGCCTCATCGGACTATGGCTACACCTTC. Translation: CASSQDSDSASSDYGYTF. This chain connects TRBV4-1 to TRBJ1-2; a weak D match, TRBD1 (6 bases). In germline, CDR1 is MGHRA, CDR2 YSYEKL. This CDR3 spans 18 amino acids. Between the trimmed V and J ends, which lost 0 bases and 3 bases, there was a span of 20 bases.

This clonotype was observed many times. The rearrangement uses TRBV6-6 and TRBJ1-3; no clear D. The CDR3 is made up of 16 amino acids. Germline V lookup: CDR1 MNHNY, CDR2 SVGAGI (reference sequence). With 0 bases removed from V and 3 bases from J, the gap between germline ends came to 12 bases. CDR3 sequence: CASSYSMARSGNTIYF. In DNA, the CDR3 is TGTGCCAGCAGTTACTCGATGGCAAGAAGTGGAAACACCATATATTTT.